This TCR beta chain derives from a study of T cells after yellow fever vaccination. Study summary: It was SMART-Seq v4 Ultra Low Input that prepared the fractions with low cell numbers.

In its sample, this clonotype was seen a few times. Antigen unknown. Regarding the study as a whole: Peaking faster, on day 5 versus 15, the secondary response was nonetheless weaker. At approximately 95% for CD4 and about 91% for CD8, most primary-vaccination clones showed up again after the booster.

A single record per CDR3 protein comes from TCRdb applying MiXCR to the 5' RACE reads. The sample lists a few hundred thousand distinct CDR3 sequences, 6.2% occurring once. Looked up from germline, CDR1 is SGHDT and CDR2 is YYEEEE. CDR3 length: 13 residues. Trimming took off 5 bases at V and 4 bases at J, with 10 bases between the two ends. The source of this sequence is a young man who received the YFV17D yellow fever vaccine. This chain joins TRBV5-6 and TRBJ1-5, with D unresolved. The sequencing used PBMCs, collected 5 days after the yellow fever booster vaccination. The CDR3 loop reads CASSYDGNQPQHF. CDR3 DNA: TGTGCCAGCAGTTACGACGGTAATCAGCCCCAGCATTTT.